This T cell receptor (beta chain) was found in a study of shared clonotypes between healthy human individuals. Study information: Donors had three CD4 naive, three CD4 memory, two CD8 naive and one CD8 memory plate apiece. Findings and caveats of the study: Shared across a few donors were around 5% of the naive CD4 clonotypes.

V lost 3 bases to trimming and J lost 15 bases; unmatched junction nucleotides: 9. Germline V gene sequence: CDR1 SNHLY, CDR2 FYNNEI. The CDR3 loop spans 13 amino acids. Remarks on this clone: Its antigen is not known.

Memory CD4+ cells were the fraction left after CD45RA+ naive selection. Around 30,000 T cell genomes (roughly 0.2 ug DNA) went into each sorted-subset replicate. Produced via immunoSEQ multiplex PCR; TCRdb's table is partial and in-frame only. Among some 1.5 million clones, around 98% were seen once, and the ten largest hold about 0.45%. The receptor was derived from a man aged 25-40 years in good health. The sequenced material came from naive CD4+ T cells sorted from blood. As to subset: CD45RA+ positively selected. The rearrangement joins TRBV2 to TRBJ2-1; the match to TRBD1 covers 9 bases. CDR3 protein: CASSEDRGKSLFF. The CDR3 nucleotides are TGTGCCAGCAGTGAGGACAGGGGAAAAAGTCTGTTCTTC.